A single sample gave rise to the 30 T cell receptor beta chains below, sequenced in a study of blood T cell repertoires in COVID-19. Clones were sequenced by immunoSEQ multiplex PCR, and TCRdb holds only the in-frame ones, with some missing. The sample lists roughly 230,000 clones; roughly 80% were seen once. The sequenced sample was peripheral blood. These receptors were collected from a woman aged 45-65 years with acute or convalescent COVID-19.

This chain joins TRBV28 and TRBJ1-4, with 10 bases that match TRBD1. The junction had 13 bases not matched to a gene; V was cut back by 2 bases and J by 7 bases. Per the germline V gene, CDR1 is MDHEN and CDR2 is SYDVKM. CDR3 length: 18 residues. CDR3 loop: CASSLTPLAGQGFEKLFF. The CDR3 nucleotides are TGTGCCAGCAGTTTAACCCCGTTGGCGGGACAGGGGTTTGAAAAACTGTTTTTT.

This clone was picked up a small number of times. Other DNA sequences within the sample encode an identical CDR3. The rearrangement links TRBV5-1 to TRBJ1-5, with a possible D match to TRBD1 (6 bases). CDR1 and CDR2 from the germline V gene are SGHRS and YFSETQ. V was clipped by 5 bases and J by 4 bases, with 10 bases between them. This CDR3 contains 13 residues. CDR3 nucleotides: TGCGCCAGCAGGGTGGACAGTAATCAGCCCCAGCATTTT. Translation gives CASRVDSNQPQHF. Full variable domain (outside the CDR3, taken from reference TRBV5-1 and TRBJ1-5): KAGVTQTPRYLIKTRGQQVTLSCSPISGHRSVSWYQQTPGQGLQFLFEYFSETQRNKGNFPGRFSGRQFSNSRSEMNVSTLELGDSALYLCASRVDSNQPQHFGDGTRLSIL.

V usage is TRBV11-1 and J usage is TRBJ1-1; D perhaps matches TRBD1 (5 bases). Trimming cost V 8 bases and J 1 base, with 20 bases left between them. CDR1 and CDR2 from the germline V gene are SGHAT and FQDESV (reference sequence). This CDR3 is 16 amino acids long. The CDR3 here is CASGGEFRHSNTEAFF. DNA of the CDR3: TGTGCCAGCGGAGGGGAATTTAGGCACTCGAACACTGAAGCTTTCTTT.

The chain links TRBV11-2 to TRBJ2-2; TRBD2 is a possible D gene (6 bases). The CDR3 covers 16 residues. Germline lookup yields CDR1 SGHAT and CDR2 FQNNGV. V was pared by 5 bases and J by 3 bases, with 16 bases between. CDR3 protein: CASSPSRGGDTGELFF. The CDR3, as DNA: TGTGCCAGCAGCCCGTCAAGGGGAGGCGACACCGGGGAGCTGTTTTTT. The full variable domain, its missing parts supplied by reference TRBV11-2 and TRBJ2-2, is EAGVAQSPRYKIIEKRQSVAFWCNPISGHATLYWYQQILGQGPKLLIQFQNNGVVDDSQLPKDRFSAERLKGVDSTLKIQPAKLEDSAVYLCASSPSRGGDTGELFFGEGSRLTVL.

The chain uses TRBV2 and TRBJ2-7, with 9 bases matching TRBD2. Germline V gene lookup returns CDR1 SNHLY and CDR2 FYNNEI. Germline trimming cut 6 bases from V and 4 bases from J; bases unmatched to any gene: 1. CDR3 length: 12 amino acids. The CDR3 nucleotides read TGTGCCAGCAGAGGACTAGCGTACGAGCAGTACTTC. Protein: CASRGLAYEQYF.

The DNA of the CDR3 is TGTGCCAGCAGCCAGCGGGGTCGAACAGATACGCAGTATTTT. This codes for CASSQRGRTDTQYF. V and J are TRBV6-2 or TRBV6-3 and TRBJ2-3; 7 nucleotides agree with TRBD2. In germline, CDR1 is MNHEY, CDR2 SVGEGT. The CDR3 covers 14 residues. After removal of 6 bases from V and 3 bases from J, the junction contained 6 bases not matched to a gene.

J is TRBJ2-7 and V is TRBV3-1 (or the pseudogene TRBV3-2); D is undetermined. V lost 4 bases, J lost 4 bases, and 14 bases lay in between. There are 14 residues in the CDR3. The germline V gene has CDR1 LGHDT and CDR2 YNNKEL (reference sequence). In nucleotides, the CDR3 is TGTGCCAGCAGCCCGCCGGGTCTAATTTACGAGCAGTACTTC. Its protein is CASSPPGLIYEQYF.

The DNA for the CDR3 is TGTGCCAGCAGCCGACAGTTAAACCAAGAGACCCAGTACTTC. This gives the protein CASSRQLNQETQYF. The V gene is TRBV9, the J gene TRBJ2-5; possibly TRBD1 for D (5 bases). Trimming left V 4 bases short and J 0 bases short, with 10 bases between. This CDR3 spans 14 amino acids. CDR1 is SGDLS, CDR2 YYNGEE, per germline.

V is TRBV30 and J is TRBJ2-3; TRBD1 is a possible D gene (5 bases). The CDR3 covers 16 residues. Deletions cut 5 bases from V and 2 bases from J, with 20 bases between. Germline CDR1 GTSNPN, CDR2 SVGIG (reference sequence). CDR3 sequence: CAWDLRGAGLTDTQYF. Here the CDR3 DNA reads TGTGCCTGGGACCTCCGTGGGGCAGGGCTCACAGATACGCAGTATTTT.

The chain joins TRBV30 to TRBJ1-6; 7 nucleotides match TRBD1. The CDR3 extends over 17 amino acids. Germline-derived CDR1 and CDR2 are GTSNPN and SVGIG (reference sequence). The V gene end was trimmed by 2 bases and the J gene end by 4 bases; junction bases not matched to a gene: 11. The CDR3 DNA reads as TGTGCCTGGAGTAAGGGGGCGCTGGGTTCTTATAATTCACCCCTCCACTTT. Its translation is CAWSKGALGSYNSPLHF. The complete variable domain, with remaining parts taken from reference TRBV30 and TRBJ1-6, reads SQTIHQWPATLVQPVGSPLSLECTVEGTSNPNLYWYRQAAGRGLQLLFYSVGIGQISSEVPQNLSASRPQDRQFILSSKKLLLSDSGFYLCAWSKGALGSYNSPLHFGNGTRLTVT.

The V call is TRBV5-1, the J call TRBJ2-2; the D gene is possibly TRBD1 (6 bases). This CDR3 spans 15 amino acids. V was shortened by 5 bases and J by 0 bases, with 11 bases between the two germline ends. CDR1 is SGHRS and CDR2 is YFSETQ in the germline V gene. The CDR3 spells CASRVGGANTGELFF. CDR3 nucleotide sequence: TGCGCCAGCAGAGTTGGGGGCGCGAACACCGGGGAGCTGTTTTTT.

This chain joins TRBV12-2 and TRBJ2-7; the D segment call TRBD2 is taken from the table without a DNA check. TRBV12-2 represents a pseudogene. The CDR3 runs 18 residues. DNA for the CDR3: TGTGCAAGTCGCTTAGTTCCCTCAGGGAGGGATTTAAACTACGAGCAGTACTTC. As protein: CASRLVPSGRDLNYEQYF.

The chain links TRBV13 to TRBJ1-3; D gene uncertain. Trimming left V 4 bases short and J 4 bases short, with 14 bases between. The CDR3 covers 15 residues. Germline V gives CDR1 PRHDT, CDR2 FYEKMQ (reference sequence). This chain's CDR3 is CASSYGQDFGNTIYF. DNA of the CDR3: TGTGCCAGCAGCTACGGGCAGGACTTCGGAAACACCATATATTTT.

The chain uses TRBV24-1 and TRBJ2-5, with D hard to call. The CDR3 spans 13 residues. Trimming took 9 bases from V and 1 from J, leaving 11 bases between them. Germline V gene lookup returns CDR1 KGHDR and CDR2 SFDVKD. The CDR3 nucleotides are TGTGCCACCTCCTCTCCCCCCCAAGAGACCCAGTACTTC. Protein: CATSSPPQETQYF.

The table lists this clone with a count of one. The chain employs TRBV9 and TRBJ2-7; 7 nucleotides agree with TRBD2. Trimming took 0 bases from V and 4 from J; bases not matched to a gene: 7. In germline, CDR1 is SGDLS, CDR2 YYNGEE. The CDR3 loop spans 15 amino acids. In DNA form, the CDR3 reads TGTGCCAGCAGCGTAGAACCGGGGGGAGCATACGAGCAGTACTTC. This codes for CASSVEPGGAYEQYF.

The chain joins TRBV5-1 to TRBJ2-7; 8 nucleotides align to TRBD1. This CDR3 region has 13 residues. Germline V gene data show CDR1 as SGHRS and CDR2 as YFSETQ. The V and J ends lost 4 bases and 3 bases, in that order; junction bases with no gene match: 3. Written as DNA, the CDR3 is TGCGCCAGCAGCGTGACAGGGGACTACGAGCAGTACTTC. It is translated as CASSVTGDYEQYF. Supplemented by reference TRBV5-1 and TRBJ2-7, the full variable domain reads KAGVTQTPRYLIKTRGQQVTLSCSPISGHRSVSWYQQTPGQGLQFLFEYFSETQRNKGNFPGRFSGRQFSNSRSEMNVSTLELGDSALYLCASSVTGDYEQYFGPGTRLTVT.

The chain joins TRBV6-5 to TRBJ2-2; 11 bases are shared with TRBD1. The CDR3 length is 14 residues. The J segment lost 9 bases and the V segment lost 4 bases, leaving 4 bases of the junction unmatched. In germline, CDR1 is MNHEY, CDR2 SVGAGI. CDR3: CASSSGTGGWELFF. DNA of the CDR3: TGTGCCAGCAGTTCCGGGACAGGGGGTTGGGAGCTGTTTTTT.

This chain connects TRBV27 to TRBJ2-5; 7 bases agree with TRBD2. The CDR3 loop spans 14 amino acids. The V gene end was trimmed by 7 bases and the J gene end by 7 bases; junction bases not matched to a gene: 12. The germline V gene encodes CDR1 MNHEY and CDR2 SMNVEV (reference sequence). CDR3 bases: TGTGCCAGCACCCCTAGACGGGGGGATGGGACCCAGTACTTC. It encodes CASTPRRGDGTQYF.

V usage is TRBV4-2 and J usage is TRBJ1-6; D is possibly TRBD1 (6 bases). This CDR3 contains 15 residues. Trimming left V 5 bases short and J 9 bases short, with 17 bases between. Germline V lookup: CDR1 LGHNA, CDR2 YNFKEQ. The CDR3 sequence is CASSVAYRESSPLHF. As DNA, the CDR3 is TGTGCCAGCAGCGTAGCCTACAGGGAAAGTTCACCCCTCCACTTT.

This clone has just one count. V usage is TRBV30 and J usage is TRBJ1-6, with a possible D match to TRBD1 (5 bases). From germline, CDR1 is GTSNPN and CDR2 SVGIG (reference sequence). V was clipped by 4 bases and J by 8 bases, with 12 bases between them. The CDR3 loop spans 13 amino acids. This CDR3 is CAWKPGPHSPLHF. The CDR3 DNA is TGTGCCTGGAAGCCAGGGCCACATTCACCCCTCCACTTT.

The chain couples TRBV18 to TRBJ1-2; 7 nucleotides align to TRBD1. The trim removed 6 bases at V and 5 bases at J, leaving 18 bases unmatched. Germline V gene data show CDR1 as KGHSH and CDR2 as LQKENI. The CDR3 runs to 17 residues. CDR3 sequence (DNA): TGTGCCAGCTCGCATAAACAGGGGCCCGACGACCAATATGGCTACACCTTC. This gives the protein CASSHKQGPDDQYGYTF. Supplemented by reference TRBV18 and TRBJ1-2, the full variable domain reads NAGVMQNPRHLVRRRGQEARLRCSPMKGHSHVYWYRQLPEEGLKFMVYLQKENIIDESGMPKERFSAEFPKEGPSILRIQQVVRGDSAAYFCASSHKQGPDDQYGYTFGSGTRLTVV.

Here the CDR3 DNA reads TGTGCCAGCAGTTACTCCCTAACTAGCGGAGGGTACGAGCAGTACTTC. The encoded protein is CASSYSLTSGGYEQYF. This chain joins TRBV6-5 and TRBJ2-7, with TRBD2 matching over 8 bases. Germline V gene lookup returns CDR1 MNHEY and CDR2 SVGAGI. With V trimmed by 0 bases and J by 4 bases, 8 bases remained unmatched. The CDR3 has 16 residues.

This clone was observed a handful of times. The chain is built from TRBV10-3 and TRBJ2-1, with 10 bases matching TRBD2. The CDR3 has 17 amino acids. The germline V gene encodes CDR1 ENHRY and CDR2 SYGVKD. Losses at the gene ends were 3 bases for V and 6 bases for J; bases not matched to a gene: 11. CDR3 in DNA: TGTGCCATCAGTGACCTAGCGGGGGCCGAGGCGGGCAATGAGCAGTTCTTC. This gives the protein CAISDLAGAEAGNEQFF.

V is TRBV3-1 (or the pseudogene TRBV3-2) and J is TRBJ2-2, with TRBD2 identical over 8 bases. CDR1 is LGHDT, CDR2 YNNKEL, per germline (reference sequence). This CDR3 is 15 amino acids long. The trim removed 4 bases at V and 4 bases at J, leaving 5 bases unmatched. The CDR3 nucleotides read TGTGCCAGCAGCCTCGGGGGGGCCCGCACCGGGGAGCTGTTTTTT. As protein: CASSLGGARTGELFF.

The rearrangement uses TRBV5-1 and TRBJ1-5, with TRBD1 matching over 9 bases. V was pared by 5 bases and J by 2 bases, with 5 bases of the junction left unmatched. Germline V CDR1 and CDR2: SGHRS, YFSETQ. The CDR3 spans 15 residues. The CDR3 DNA follows: TGCGCCAGCAGTCCGACAGGGGGGCGCAATCAGCCCCAGCATTTT. It yields the protein CASSPTGGRNQPQHF.

The chain carries TRBV7-2 and TRBJ2-7, with TRBD2 matching 12 bases. Germline CDR1 SGHTA, CDR2 FQGNSA. CDR3 size: 15 residues. V lost 5 bases and J lost 2; bases outside the gene matches: 4. Here the CDR3 DNA reads TGTGCCAGCAGCCCCCGGACTAGCGGGACCTACGAGCAGTACTTC. Protein product: CASSPRTSGTYEQYF.

A few counts support this clone. This chain joins TRBV10-3 and TRBJ2-3, with a weak D call TRBD1 (6 bases). Trimming shortened V by 3 bases and J by 4 bases, and 20 bases separated the two germline ends. Germline V gene data show CDR1 as ENHRY and CDR2 as SYGVKD. CDR3 length: 17 amino acids. CDR3: CAISESPGRGKPDTQYF. CDR3 nucleotide sequence: TGTGCCATCAGTGAAAGTCCCGGCAGGGGAAAGCCAGATACGCAGTATTTT.

This clone has only a few counts. V gene TRBV24-1 combines with J gene TRBJ2-7; D may be TRBD1 (5 bases). CDR1 KGHDR and CDR2 SFDVKD come from the germline V gene. This CDR3 spans 14 amino acids. The V end lost 2 bases, the J end lost 0 bases, and 7 bases lay between the germline ends. The chain's CDR3 is CATSDSDSSYEQYF. CDR3 coding DNA: TGTGCCACCAGTGATTCTGACAGCTCCTACGAGCAGTACTTC.

This clone was seen a single time. This chain links TRBV13 with TRBJ2-7, with TRBD2 matching over 8 bases. The CDR3 has 14 residues. V shed 5 bases, J shed 3 bases, and the junction held 6 bases outside the gene matches. CDR1 is PRHDT, CDR2 FYEKMQ, per germline (reference sequence). CDR3 loop: CASSAAGVNYEQYF. Here the CDR3 DNA reads TGTGCCAGCAGCGCAGCGGGAGTGAACTACGAGCAGTACTTC.

This clone was picked up a small number of times. This chain uses TRBV5-4 with TRBJ2-1; 8 nucleotides agree with TRBD1. J gave up 8 bases and V 3 bases, and 7 bases lay outside the gene matches. Looked up from germline, CDR1 is SGHNT and CDR2 is YYREEE (reference sequence). CDR3 length equals 14 residues. The DNA of the CDR3 is TGTGCCAGCAGCTGGAATCAGGGGGCGGATGAGCAGTTCTTC. The encoded protein is CASSWNQGADEQFF.